This TCR beta chain is from a study of cytomegalovirus exposure and HLA in healthy donors. As for this clone: The target antigen is unknown.

General study findings and limits: Reports credit the classifier with highly specific, highly sensitive diagnosis of cytomegalovirus status.

The assay was immunoSEQ multiplex PCR, and TCRdb's table has in-frame clones only and misses some. The sample records over 100,000 clones, about nine tenths being singletons. The CDR3 extends over 12 amino acids. V lost 11 bases to trimming and J lost 0 bases, with 10 bases between them. Germline-derived CDR1 and CDR2 are MNHNS and SASEGT. The receptor was isolated from a woman between 18 and 30 years old in good health and CMV-seronegative. V is TRBV6-1 and J is TRBJ1-1, with D perhaps matching TRBD1 (6 bases). The sequenced material came from PBMCs. The CDR3 loop is CAGTGMNTEAFF. CDR3 nucleotide sequence: TGTGCCGGCACAGGGATGAACACTGAAGCTTTCTTT.